The 7 T cell receptor beta chains reported below all come from one sample, sequenced in a study of blood T cell repertoires in COVID-19. Libraries were prepared by immunoSEQ multiplex PCR; TCRdb keeps only in-frame clonotypes and omits some of them. Among more than 200,000 clones listed, approximately 90% were seen once. Sequencing was done on a sample of peripheral blood. These receptors were taken from a man aged 30 to 45 with COVID-19, enrolled during active disease.

In its sample, this clone was seen a few times. The J gene is TRBJ2-1, the V gene TRBV4-1; 10 nucleotides align to TRBD2. Germline CDR1 reads MGHRA; CDR2 reads YSYEKL. The CDR3 extends over 18 amino acids. Unmatched junction bases numbered 15, after V lost 2 bases and J lost 8 bases. The CDR3 loop is CASSQSGGAQVRFYEQFF. The CDR3 DNA reads TGCGCCAGCAGCCAAAGCGGGGGGGCTCAAGTACGGTTCTATGAGCAGTTCTTC.

This chain links TRBV18 with TRBJ1-2; weak D call: TRBD1 (6 bases). This CDR3 has 12 residues. Trimming stripped 3 bases from V and 6 bases from J, with 8 bases between. Per germline, CDR1 KGHSH and CDR2 LQKENI. The DNA for the CDR3 is TGTGCCAGCTCACCCGACAGGAATGGCTACACCTTC. Its translation: CASSPDRNGYTF. Based on the CDR3 plus reference TRBV18 and TRBJ1-2, the full variable domain is NAGVMQNPRHLVRRRGQEARLRCSPMKGHSHVYWYRQLPEEGLKFMVYLQKENIIDESGMPKERFSAEFPKEGPSILRIQQVVRGDSAAYFCASSPDRNGYTFGSGTRLTVV.

The J gene is TRBJ2-1, the V gene TRBV7-3; 10 bases map to TRBD1. Germline trimming cut 4 bases from V and 9 bases from J; bases unmatched to any gene: 6. The CDR3 contains 14 residues. The germline gives CDR1 SGHTA, CDR2 FQGTGA. This CDR3 is CASSWGQGQGEQFF. DNA for the CDR3: TGTGCCAGCAGCTGGGGACAGGGGCAGGGTGAGCAGTTCTTC.

The V call is TRBV4-1, the J call TRBJ2-7; 9 bases are a match to TRBD2. The J segment lost 7 bases and the V segment lost 1 base, leaving 8 bases of the junction unmatched. CDR3 size: 15 residues. In germline, CDR1 is MGHRA, CDR2 YSYEKL. CDR3 DNA: TGCGCCAGCAGCCAAGGGCCTAGCGGGAATTTGGAGCAGTACTTC. Translation gives CASSQGPSGNLEQYF.

The J gene is TRBJ2-7, the V gene TRBV19, with 7 nucleotides matching TRBD1. V trimming: 5 bases; J trimming: 3 bases; junction bases outside the gene matches: 10. The CDR3 consists of 15 residues. Germline CDR1 reads LNHDA; CDR2 reads SQIVND (reference sequence). Here the CDR3 reads CASSRPNRGFYEQYF. CDR3 nucleotide sequence: TGTGCCAGTAGTCGACCGAACAGGGGATTCTACGAGCAGTACTTC.

The chain carries TRBV6-6 and TRBJ1-4; no firm D call. V lost 0 bases and J lost 7, with 12 bases in between. CDR3 length: 15 residues. Germline V gives CDR1 MNHNY, CDR2 SVGAGI (reference sequence). In nucleotides, the CDR3 is TGTGCCAGCAGTTACTCGGTGGTTCAGGCTGAAAAACTGTTTTTT. As protein: CASSYSVVQAEKLFF.

As regards this clone: The sample holds other DNA sequences that translate to the same CDR3. The chain combines TRBV6-5 with TRBJ2-5; D remains ambiguous. This CDR3 has 12 residues. Germline V gives CDR1 MNHEY, CDR2 SVGAGI. V dropped 2 bases and J dropped 4 bases, with 5 bases sitting between them. DNA for the CDR3: TGTGCCAGCAGTTACCCAGGAGAGACCCAGTACTTC. It encodes CASSYPGETQYF.